Given below is one TCR beta chain in context. Each CDR3 protein is one row after TCRdb ran MiXCR on the 5' RACE reads. This sample has tens of thousands of distinct CDR3 sequences, with about a quarter found just once. V lost 5 bases and J lost 5, with 14 bases in between. Germline V CDR1 and CDR2: SQVTM, ANQGSEA. This CDR3 has 13 residues. This sample is drawn from a study of T-cell memory formation after mild COVID-19. Study background: Largely, TCR clusters stayed within a single donor.

This chain links TRBV29-1 with TRBJ2-3; D possibly corresponds to TRBD1 (6 bases). The clonotype comes from a man aged 18 to 29 who had mild COVID-19 (a few samples of this study predate the infection). Cell type and time point are not known. Source material: PBMCs or a T cell subset sorted from them (not recorded which). Written as DNA, the CDR3 is TGCAGCGTTTTTTTTGCAGGGGAAGATACGCAGTATTTT. This codes for CSVFFAGEDTQYF.